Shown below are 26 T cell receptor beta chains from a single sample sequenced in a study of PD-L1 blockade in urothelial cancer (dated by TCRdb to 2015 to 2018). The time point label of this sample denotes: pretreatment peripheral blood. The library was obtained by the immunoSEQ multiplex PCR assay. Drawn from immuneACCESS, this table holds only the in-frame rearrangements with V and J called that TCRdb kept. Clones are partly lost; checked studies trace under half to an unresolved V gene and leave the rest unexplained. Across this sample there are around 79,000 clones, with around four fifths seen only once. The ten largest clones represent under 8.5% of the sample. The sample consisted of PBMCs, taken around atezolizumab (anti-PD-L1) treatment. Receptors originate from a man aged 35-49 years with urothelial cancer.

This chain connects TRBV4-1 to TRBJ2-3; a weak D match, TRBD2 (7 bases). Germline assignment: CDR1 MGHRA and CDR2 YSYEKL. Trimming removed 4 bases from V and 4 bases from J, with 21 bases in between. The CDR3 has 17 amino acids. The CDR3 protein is CASSLLPGGSAADTQYF. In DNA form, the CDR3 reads TGCGCCAGCAGCCTCCTCCCGGGGGGCTCGGCCGCAGATACGCAGTATTTT.

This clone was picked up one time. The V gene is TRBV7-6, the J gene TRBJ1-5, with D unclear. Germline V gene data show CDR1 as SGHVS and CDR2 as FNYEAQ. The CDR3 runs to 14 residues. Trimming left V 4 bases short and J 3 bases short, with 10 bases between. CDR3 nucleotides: TGTGCCAGCAGCTCTCTAAGTTACAATCAGCCCCAGCATTTT. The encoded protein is CASSSLSYNQPQHF.

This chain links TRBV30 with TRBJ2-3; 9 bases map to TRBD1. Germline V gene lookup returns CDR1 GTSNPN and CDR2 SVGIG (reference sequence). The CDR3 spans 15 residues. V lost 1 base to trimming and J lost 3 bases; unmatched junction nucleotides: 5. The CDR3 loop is CAWSDGTGSTDTQYF. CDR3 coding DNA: TGTGCCTGGAGTGACGGGACAGGGTCTACAGATACGCAGTATTTT.

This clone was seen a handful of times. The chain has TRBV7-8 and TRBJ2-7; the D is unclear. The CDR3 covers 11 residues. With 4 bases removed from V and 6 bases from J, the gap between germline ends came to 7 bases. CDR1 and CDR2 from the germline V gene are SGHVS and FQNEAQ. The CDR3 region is CASSYRVEQYF. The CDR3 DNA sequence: TGTGCCAGCAGCTACCGGGTCGAGCAGTACTTC.

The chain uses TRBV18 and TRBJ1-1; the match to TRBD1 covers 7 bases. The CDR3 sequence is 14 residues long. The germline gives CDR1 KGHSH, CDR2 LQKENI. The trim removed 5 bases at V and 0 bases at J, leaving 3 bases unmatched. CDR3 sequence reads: CASSTDRMNTEAFF. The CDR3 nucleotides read TGTGCCAGCTCAACGGACAGGATGAACACTGAAGCTTTCTTT.

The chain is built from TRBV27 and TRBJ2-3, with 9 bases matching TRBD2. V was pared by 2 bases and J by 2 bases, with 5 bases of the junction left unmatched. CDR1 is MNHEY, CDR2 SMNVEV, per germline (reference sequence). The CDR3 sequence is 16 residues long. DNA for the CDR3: TGTGCCAGCAGTTTACTGACTAGCGGAAACACAGATACGCAGTATTTT. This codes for CASSLLTSGNTDTQYF.

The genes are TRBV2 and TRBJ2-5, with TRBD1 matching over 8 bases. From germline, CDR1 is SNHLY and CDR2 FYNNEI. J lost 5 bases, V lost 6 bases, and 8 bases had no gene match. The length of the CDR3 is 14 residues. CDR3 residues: CASSPDRVGETQYF. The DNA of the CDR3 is TGTGCCAGCAGCCCGGACAGGGTGGGGGAGACCCAGTACTTC.

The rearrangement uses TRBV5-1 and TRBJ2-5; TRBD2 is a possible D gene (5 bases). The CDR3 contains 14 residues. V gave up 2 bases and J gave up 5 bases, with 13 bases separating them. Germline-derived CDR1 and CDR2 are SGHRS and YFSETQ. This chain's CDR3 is CASSLISRGETQYF. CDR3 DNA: TGCGCCAGCAGCTTAATCTCCCGCGGGGAGACCCAGTACTTC.

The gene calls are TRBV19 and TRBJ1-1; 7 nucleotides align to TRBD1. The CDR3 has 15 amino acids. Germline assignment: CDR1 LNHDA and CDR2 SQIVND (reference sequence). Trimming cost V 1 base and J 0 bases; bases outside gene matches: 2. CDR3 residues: CASSIVQGMNTEAFF. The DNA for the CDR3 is TGTGCCAGTAGTATAGTACAGGGGATGAACACTGAAGCTTTCTTT. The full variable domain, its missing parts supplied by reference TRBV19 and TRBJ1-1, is DGGITQSPKYLFRKEGQNVTLSCEQNLNHDAMYWYRQDPGQGLRLIYYSQIVNDFQKGDIAEGYSVSREKKESFPLTVTSAQKNPTAFYLCASSIVQGMNTEAFFGQGTRLTVV.

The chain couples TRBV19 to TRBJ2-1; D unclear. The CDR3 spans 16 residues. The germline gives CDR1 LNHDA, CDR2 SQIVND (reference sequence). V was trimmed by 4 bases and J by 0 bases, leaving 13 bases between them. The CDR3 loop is CASSTLAASSYNEQFF. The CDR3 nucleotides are TGTGCCAGTAGTACCCTGGCAGCGAGCTCCTACAATGAGCAGTTCTTC.

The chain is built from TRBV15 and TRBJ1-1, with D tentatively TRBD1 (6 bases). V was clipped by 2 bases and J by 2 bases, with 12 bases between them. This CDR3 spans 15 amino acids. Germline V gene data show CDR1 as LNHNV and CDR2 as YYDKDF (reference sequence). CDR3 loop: CATSRTTGINTEAFF. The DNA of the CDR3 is TGTGCCACCAGCAGAACAACAGGGATCAACACTGAAGCTTTCTTT.

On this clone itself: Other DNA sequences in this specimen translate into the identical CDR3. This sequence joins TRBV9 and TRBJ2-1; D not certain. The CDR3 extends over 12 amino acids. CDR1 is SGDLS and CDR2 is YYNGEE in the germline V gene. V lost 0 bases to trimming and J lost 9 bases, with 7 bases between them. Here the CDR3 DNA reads TGTGCCAGCAGCGTAGGGGCCAGTGAGCAGTTCTTC. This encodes CASSVGASEQFF.

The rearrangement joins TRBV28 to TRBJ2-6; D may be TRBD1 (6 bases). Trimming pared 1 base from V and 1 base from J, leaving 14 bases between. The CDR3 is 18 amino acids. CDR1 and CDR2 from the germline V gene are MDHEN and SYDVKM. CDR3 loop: CASSLFGRGKSGANVLTF. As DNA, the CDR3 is TGTGCCAGCAGTTTATTCGGCAGGGGAAAATCTGGGGCCAACGTCCTGACTTTC.

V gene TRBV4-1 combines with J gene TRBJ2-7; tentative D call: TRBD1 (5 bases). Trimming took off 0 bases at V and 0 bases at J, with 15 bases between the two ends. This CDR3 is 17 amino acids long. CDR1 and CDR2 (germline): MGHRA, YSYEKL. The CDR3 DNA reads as TGCGCCAGCAGCCAAGATCCTGGGGCCTACAGCTCCTACGAGCAGTACTTC. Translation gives CASSQDPGAYSSYEQYF.

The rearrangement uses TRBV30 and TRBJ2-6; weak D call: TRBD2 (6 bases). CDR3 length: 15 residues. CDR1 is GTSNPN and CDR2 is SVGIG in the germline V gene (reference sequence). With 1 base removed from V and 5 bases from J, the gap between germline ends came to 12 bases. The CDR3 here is CAWSARDFWANVLTF. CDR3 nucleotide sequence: TGTGCCTGGAGTGCACGGGACTTCTGGGCCAACGTCCTGACTTTC. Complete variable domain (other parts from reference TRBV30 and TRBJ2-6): SQTIHQWPATLVQPVGSPLSLECTVEGTSNPNLYWYRQAAGRGLQLLFYSVGIGQISSEVPQNLSASRPQDRQFILSSKKLLLSDSGFYLCAWSARDFWANVLTFGAGSRLTVL.

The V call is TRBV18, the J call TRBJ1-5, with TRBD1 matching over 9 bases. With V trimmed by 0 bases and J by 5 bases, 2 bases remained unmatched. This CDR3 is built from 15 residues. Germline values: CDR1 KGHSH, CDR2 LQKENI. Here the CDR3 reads CASSPPGQGYQPQHF. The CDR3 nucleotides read TGTGCCAGCTCACCACCGGGACAGGGCTATCAGCCCCAGCATTTT.

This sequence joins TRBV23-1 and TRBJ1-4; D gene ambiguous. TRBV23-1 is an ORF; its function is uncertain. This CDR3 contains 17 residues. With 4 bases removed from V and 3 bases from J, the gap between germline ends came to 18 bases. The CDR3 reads CASSPLPTGNPNEKLFF. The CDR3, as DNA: TGCGCCAGCAGTCCTCTCCCTACCGGGAATCCTAATGAAAAACTGTTTTTT.

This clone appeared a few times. The chain's CDR3 is CASSISAGGQPQHF. CDR3 bases: TGTGCCAGTAGTATAAGCGCAGGGGGACAGCCCCAGCATTTT. This rearrangement joins TRBV19 to TRBJ1-5; 7 nucleotides line up with TRBD1. CDR3 size: 14 residues. The trim removed 2 bases at V and 7 bases at J, leaving 5 bases unmatched. The germline V gene encodes CDR1 LNHDA and CDR2 SQIVND (reference sequence).

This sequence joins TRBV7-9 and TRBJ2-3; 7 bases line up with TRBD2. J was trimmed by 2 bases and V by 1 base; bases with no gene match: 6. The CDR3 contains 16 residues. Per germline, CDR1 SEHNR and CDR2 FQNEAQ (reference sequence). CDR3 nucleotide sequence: TGTGCCAGCAGCTTAGTCGCTAGCGGATCCACAGATACGCAGTATTTT. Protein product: CASSLVASGSTDTQYF.

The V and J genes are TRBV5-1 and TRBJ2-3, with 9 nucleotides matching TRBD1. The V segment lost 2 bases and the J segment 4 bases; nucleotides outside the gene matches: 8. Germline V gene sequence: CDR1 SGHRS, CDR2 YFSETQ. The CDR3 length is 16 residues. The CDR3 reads CASSFLRGQGADTQYF. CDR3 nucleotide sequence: TGCGCCAGCAGCTTTCTACGGGGACAGGGTGCAGATACGCAGTATTTT.

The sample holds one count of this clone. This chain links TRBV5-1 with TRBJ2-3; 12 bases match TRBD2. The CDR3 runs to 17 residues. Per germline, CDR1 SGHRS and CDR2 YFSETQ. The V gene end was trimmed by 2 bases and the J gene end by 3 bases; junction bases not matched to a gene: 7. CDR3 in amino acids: CASSLPALAGGTDTQYF. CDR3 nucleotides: TGCGCCAGCAGCTTACCCGCTCTAGCGGGAGGGACAGATACGCAGTATTTT.

This chain's CDR3 is CASNYQETQYF. CDR3 DNA sequence: TGTGCCAGCAATTATCAAGAGACCCAGTACTTC. This chain uses TRBV2 with TRBJ2-5; D uncertain. This CDR3 is 11 amino acids long. Germline V lookup: CDR1 SNHLY, CDR2 FYNNEI. V was clipped by 7 bases and J by 2 bases, with 5 bases between them.

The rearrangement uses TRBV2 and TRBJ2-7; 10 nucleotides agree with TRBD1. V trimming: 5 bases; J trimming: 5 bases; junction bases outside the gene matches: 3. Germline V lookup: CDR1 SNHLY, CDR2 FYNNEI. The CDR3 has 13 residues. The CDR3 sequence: CASSTGTGDEQYF. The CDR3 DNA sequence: TGTGCCAGCAGTACCGGGACAGGGGACGAGCAGTACTTC.

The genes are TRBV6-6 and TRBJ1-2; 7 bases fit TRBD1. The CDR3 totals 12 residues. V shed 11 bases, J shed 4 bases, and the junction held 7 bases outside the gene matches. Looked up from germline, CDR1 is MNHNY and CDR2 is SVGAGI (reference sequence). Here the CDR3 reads CAGQGESYGYTF. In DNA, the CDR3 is TGTGCCGGGCAGGGGGAGAGCTATGGCTACACCTTC.

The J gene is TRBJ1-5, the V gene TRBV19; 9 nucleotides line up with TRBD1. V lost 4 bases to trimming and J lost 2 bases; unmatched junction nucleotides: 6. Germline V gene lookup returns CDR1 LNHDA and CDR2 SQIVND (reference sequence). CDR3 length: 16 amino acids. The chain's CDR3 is CASSKDRGFGNQPQHF. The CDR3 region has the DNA TGTGCCAGTAGTAAGGACAGGGGATTTGGCAATCAGCCCCAGCATTTT. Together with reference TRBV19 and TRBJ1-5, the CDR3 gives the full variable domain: DGGITQSPKYLFRKEGQNVTLSCEQNLNHDAMYWYRQDPGQGLRLIYYSQIVNDFQKGDIAEGYSVSREKKESFPLTVTSAQKNPTAFYLCASSKDRGFGNQPQHFGDGTRLSIL.

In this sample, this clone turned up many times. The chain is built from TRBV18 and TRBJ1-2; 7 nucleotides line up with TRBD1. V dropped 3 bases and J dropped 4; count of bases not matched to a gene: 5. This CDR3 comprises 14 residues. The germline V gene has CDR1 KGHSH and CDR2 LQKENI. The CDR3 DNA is TGTGCCAGCTCACCGGATAGGACAGGCTATGGCTACACCTTC. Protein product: CASSPDRTGYGYTF.